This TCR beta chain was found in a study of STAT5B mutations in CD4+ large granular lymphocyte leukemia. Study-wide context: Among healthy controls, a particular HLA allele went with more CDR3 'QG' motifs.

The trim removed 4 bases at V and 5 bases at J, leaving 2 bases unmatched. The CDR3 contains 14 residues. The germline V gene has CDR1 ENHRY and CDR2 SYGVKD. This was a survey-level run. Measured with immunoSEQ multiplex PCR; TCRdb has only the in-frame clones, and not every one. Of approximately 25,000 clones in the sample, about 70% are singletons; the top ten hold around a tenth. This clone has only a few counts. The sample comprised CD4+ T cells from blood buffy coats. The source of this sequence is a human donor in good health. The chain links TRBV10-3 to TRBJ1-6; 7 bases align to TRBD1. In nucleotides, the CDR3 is TGTGCCATCAGTGTAGACAGGGATAATTCACCCCTCCACTTT. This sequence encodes CAISVDRDNSPLHF.